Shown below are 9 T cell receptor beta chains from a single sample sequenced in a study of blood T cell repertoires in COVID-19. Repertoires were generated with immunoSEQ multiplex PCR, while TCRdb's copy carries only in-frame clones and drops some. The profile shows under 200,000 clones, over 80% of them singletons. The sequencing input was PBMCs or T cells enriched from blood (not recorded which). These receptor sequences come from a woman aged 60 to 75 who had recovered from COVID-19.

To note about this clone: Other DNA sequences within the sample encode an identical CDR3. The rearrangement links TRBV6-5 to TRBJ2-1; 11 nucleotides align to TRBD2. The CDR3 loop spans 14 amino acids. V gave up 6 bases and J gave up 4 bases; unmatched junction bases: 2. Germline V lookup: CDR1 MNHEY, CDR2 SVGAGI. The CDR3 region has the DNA TGTGCCAGCAGGACTAGCGGGGCTTACAATGAGCAGTTCTTC. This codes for CASRTSGAYNEQFF.

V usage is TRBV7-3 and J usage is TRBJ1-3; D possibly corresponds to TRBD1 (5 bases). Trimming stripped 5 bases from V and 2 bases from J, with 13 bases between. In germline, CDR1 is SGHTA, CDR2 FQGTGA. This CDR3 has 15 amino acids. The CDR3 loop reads CASSIQGGPGNTIYF. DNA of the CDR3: TGTGCCAGCAGCATCCAGGGAGGACCTGGAAACACCATATATTTT.

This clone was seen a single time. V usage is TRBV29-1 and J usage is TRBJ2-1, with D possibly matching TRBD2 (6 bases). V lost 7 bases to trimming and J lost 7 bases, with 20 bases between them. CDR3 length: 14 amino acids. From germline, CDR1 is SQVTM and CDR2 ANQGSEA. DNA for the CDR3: TGCAGCGCGGGGGACTCGATGAGGTGGAATGAGCAGTTCTTC. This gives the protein CSAGDSMRWNEQFF.

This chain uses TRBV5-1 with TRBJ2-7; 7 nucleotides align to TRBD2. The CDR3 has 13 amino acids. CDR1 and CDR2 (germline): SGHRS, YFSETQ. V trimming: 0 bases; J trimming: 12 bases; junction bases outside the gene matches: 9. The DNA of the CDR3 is TGCGCCAGCAGCTTGGCAGGGATGTCGGGGGGGTACTTC. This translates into CASSLAGMSGGYF.

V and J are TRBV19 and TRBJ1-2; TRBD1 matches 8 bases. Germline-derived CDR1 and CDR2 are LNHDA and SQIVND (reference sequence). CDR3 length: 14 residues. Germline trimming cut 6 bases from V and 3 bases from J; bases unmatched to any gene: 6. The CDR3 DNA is TGTGCCAGTAGGGGCAGGGGGCAGGACTATGGCTACACCTTC. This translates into CASRGRGQDYGYTF. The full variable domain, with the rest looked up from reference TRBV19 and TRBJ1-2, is DGGITQSPKYLFRKEGQNVTLSCEQNLNHDAMYWYRQDPGQGLRLIYYSQIVNDFQKGDIAEGYSVSREKKESFPLTVTSAQKNPTAFYLCASRGRGQDYGYTFGSGTRLTVV.

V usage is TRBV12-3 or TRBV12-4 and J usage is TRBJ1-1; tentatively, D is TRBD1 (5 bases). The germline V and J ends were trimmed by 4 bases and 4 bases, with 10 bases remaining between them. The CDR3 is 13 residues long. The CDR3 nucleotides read TGTGCCAGCAGTTCGTCAGGGTTCACTGAAGCTTTCTTT. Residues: CASSSSGFTEAFF.

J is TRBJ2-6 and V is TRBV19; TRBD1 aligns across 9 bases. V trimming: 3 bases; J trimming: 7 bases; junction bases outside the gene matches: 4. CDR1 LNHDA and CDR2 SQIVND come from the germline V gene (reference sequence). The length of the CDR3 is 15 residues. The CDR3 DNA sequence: TGTGCCAGTAGTATGGGACAGGGTCTTGCCAACGTCCTGACTTTC. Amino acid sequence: CASSMGQGLANVLTF.

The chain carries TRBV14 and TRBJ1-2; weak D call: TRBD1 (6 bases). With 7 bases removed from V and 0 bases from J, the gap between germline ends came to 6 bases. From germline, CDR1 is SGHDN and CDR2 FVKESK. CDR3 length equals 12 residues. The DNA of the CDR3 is TGTGCCAGCAAGGGGGCTAACTATGGCTACACCTTC. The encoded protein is CASKGANYGYTF.

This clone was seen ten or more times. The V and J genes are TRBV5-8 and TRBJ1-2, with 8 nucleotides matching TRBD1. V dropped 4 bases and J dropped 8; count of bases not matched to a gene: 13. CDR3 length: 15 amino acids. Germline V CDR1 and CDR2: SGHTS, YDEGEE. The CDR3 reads CASSPGTGGLGGYTF. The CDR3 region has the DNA TGTGCCAGCAGCCCCGGGACAGGAGGTCTAGGAGGCTACACCTTC.